The entry below describes one T cell receptor beta chain. Antigen specificity is unknown. This entry comes from a study of TIL therapy for anti-PD-1-resistant metastatic lung cancer. Overall study context: Median patient age was 54, ranging roughly 38-75 years. Half of patients were current or former smokers.

Study results and caveats: After infusion, TIL clonotypes partly replaced peripheral T cells and declined over months.

J gave up 4 bases and V 7 bases, and 14 bases lay outside the gene matches. This CDR3 contains 18 residues. Germline CDR1 reads SGHDN; CDR2 reads FVKESK. Time point indicated: pre-treatment sample, taken before nivolumab and TIL therapy. Sequencing used immunoSEQ v3. Libraries were sequenced to 2 million or so read pairs (survey) or 5-6 million (deep). TCRdb's table, derived via immunoSEQ multiplex PCR, lists solely in-frame clones and lacks some. The sample lists 30,000 or so clones, just under 75% occurring once. The clonotype comes from a woman between 25 and 85 years old with non-small cell lung cancer. This chain uses TRBV14 with TRBJ2-1, with 12 positions matching TRBD2. The sequencing used blood, collected at baseline. The CDR3 loop is CASIVQETSGGKYNEQFF. In DNA, the CDR3 is TGTGCCAGCATCGTCCAAGAGACTAGCGGGGGTAAATACAATGAGCAGTTCTTC.